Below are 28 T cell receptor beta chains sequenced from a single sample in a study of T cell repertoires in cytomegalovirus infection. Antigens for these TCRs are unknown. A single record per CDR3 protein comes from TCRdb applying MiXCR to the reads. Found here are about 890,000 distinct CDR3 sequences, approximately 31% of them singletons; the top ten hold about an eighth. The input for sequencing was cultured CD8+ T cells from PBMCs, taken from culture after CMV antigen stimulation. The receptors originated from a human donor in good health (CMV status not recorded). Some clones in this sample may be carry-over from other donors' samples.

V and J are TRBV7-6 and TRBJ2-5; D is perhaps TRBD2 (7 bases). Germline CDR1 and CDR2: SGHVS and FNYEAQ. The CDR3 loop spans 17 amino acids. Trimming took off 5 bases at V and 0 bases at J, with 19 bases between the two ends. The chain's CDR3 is CASSPDYAGAHQETQYF. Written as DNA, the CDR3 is TGTGCCAGCAGCCCAGACTATGCGGGGGCCCACCAAGAGACCCAGTACTTC.

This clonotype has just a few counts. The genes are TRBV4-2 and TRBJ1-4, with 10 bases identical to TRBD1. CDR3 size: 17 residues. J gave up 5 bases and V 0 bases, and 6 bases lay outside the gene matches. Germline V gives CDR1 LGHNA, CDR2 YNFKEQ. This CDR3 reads CASSQDNWDRGNEKLFF. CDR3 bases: TGTGCCAGCAGCCAAGATAACTGGGACAGGGGAAATGAAAAACTGTTTTTT.

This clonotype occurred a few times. In DNA form, the CDR3 reads TGTGCCAGCAGTTTATTCGGGGGAATGCACACTGAAGCTTTCTTT. This translates into CASSLFGGMHTEAFF. This rearrangement joins TRBV12-3 or TRBV12-4 to TRBJ1-1, with D tentatively TRBD1 (5 bases). V was clipped by 2 bases and J by 3 bases, with 13 bases between them. The CDR3 extends over 15 amino acids.

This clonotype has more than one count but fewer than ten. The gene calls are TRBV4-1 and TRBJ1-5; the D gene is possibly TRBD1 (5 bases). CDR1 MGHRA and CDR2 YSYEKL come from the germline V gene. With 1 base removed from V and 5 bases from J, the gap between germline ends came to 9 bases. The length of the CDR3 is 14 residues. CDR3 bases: TGCGCCAGCAGCCAAGCGGGGGACTATCAGCCCCAGCATTTT. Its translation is CASSQAGDYQPQHF.

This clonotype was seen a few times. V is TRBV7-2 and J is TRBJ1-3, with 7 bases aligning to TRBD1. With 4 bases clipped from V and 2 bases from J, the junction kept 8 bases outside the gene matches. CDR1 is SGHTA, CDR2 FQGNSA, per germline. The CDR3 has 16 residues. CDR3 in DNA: TGTGCCAGCAGCTCACTTCCCGGGACAGCTGGAAACACCATATATTTT. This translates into CASSSLPGTAGNTIYF.

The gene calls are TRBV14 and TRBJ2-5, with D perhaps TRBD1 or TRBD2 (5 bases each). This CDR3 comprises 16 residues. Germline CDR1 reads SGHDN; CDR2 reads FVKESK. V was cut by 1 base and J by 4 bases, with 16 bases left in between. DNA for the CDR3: TGTGCCAGCAGCCAAGTATGGATGGGGGTGGGAGAGACCCAGTACTTC. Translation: CASSQVWMGVGETQYF.

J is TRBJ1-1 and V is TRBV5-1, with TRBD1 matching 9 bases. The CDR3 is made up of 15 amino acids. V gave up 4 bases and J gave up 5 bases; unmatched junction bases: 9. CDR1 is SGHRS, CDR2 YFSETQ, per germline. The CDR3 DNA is TGCGCCAGCAGCCCCGGGGACAGGGAGAGGACTGAAGCTTTCTTT. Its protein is CASSPGDRERTEAFF.

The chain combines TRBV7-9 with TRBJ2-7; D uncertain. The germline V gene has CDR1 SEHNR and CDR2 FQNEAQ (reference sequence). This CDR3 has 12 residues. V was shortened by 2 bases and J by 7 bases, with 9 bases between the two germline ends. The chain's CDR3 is CASSLLGREQYV. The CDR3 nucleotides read TGTGCCAGCAGCTTACTGGGAAGGGAGCAGTACGTC.

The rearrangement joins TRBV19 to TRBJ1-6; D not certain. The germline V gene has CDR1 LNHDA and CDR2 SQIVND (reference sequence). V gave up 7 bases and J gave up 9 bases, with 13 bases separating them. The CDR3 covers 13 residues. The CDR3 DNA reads TGTGCCAGTACAGCTCGGGCTGGTTCACCCCTCCACTTT. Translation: CASTARAGSPLHF.

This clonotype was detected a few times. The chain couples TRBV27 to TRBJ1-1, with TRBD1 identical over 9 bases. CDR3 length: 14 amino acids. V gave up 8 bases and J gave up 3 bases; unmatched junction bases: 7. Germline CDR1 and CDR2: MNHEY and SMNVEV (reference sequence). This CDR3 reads CASAAGTGYTEAFF. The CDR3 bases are TGTGCCAGCGCCGCCGGGACAGGGTACACTGAAGCTTTCTTT.

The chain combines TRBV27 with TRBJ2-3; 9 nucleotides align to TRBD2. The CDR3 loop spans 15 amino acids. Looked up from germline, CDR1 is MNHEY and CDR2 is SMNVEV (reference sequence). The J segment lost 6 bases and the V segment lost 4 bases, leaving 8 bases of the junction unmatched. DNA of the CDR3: TGTGCCAGCAGTTCCGCGGGGGGGTCCTTGGATACGCAGTATTTT. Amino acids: CASSSAGGSLDTQYF.

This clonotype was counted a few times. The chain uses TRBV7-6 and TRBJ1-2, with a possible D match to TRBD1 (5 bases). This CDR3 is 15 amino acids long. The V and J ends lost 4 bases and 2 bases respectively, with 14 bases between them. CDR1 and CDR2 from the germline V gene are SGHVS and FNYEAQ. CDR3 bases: TGTGCCAGCAGCTCTCAGGGCCAAGACAACTATGGCTACACCTTC. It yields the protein CASSSQGQDNYGYTF.

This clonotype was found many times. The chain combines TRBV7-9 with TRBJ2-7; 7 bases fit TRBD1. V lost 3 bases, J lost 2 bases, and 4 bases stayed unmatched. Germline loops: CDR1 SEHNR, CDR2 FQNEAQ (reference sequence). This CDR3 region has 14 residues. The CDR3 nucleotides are TGTGCCAGCAGCTTCGGGACAGTCCCCTACGAGCAGTACGTC. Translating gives CASSFGTVPYEQYV.

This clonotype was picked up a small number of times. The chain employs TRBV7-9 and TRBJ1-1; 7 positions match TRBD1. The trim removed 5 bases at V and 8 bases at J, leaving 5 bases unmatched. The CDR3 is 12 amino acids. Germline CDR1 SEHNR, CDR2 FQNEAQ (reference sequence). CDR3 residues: CASSPGGREAFF. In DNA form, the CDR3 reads TGTGCCAGCAGCCCAGGGGGTCGGGAAGCTTTCTTT.

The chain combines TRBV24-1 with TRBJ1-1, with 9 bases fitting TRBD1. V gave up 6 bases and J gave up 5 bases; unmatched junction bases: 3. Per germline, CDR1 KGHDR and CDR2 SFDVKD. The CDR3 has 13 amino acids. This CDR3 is CATSTQGATEAFF. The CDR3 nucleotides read TGTGCCACCAGTACACAGGGGGCAACTGAAGCTTTCTTT.

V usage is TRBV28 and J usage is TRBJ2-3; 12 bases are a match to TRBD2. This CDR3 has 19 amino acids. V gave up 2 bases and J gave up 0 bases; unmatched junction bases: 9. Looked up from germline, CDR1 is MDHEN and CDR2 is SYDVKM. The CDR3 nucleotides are TGTGCCAGCAGTTTAACTAGCGGGGGGCCCACCTCTAGCACAGATACGCAGTATTTT. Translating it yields CASSLTSGGPTSSTDTQYF.

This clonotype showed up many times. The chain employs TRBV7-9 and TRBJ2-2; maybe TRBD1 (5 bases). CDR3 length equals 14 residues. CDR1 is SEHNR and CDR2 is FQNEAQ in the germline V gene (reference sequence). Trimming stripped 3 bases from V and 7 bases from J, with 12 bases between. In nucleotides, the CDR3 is TGTGCCAGCAGCTTTGGCAGGGAACTCGGGGAGCTGTTTTTT. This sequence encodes CASSFGRELGELFF.

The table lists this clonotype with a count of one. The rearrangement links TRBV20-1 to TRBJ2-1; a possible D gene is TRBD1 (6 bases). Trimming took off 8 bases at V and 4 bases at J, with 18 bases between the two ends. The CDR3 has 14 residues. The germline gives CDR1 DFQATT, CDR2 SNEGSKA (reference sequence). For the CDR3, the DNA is TGCAGTTATGAGGACAGATTAAGGTACAATGAGCAGTTCTTC. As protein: CSYEDRLRYNEQFF.

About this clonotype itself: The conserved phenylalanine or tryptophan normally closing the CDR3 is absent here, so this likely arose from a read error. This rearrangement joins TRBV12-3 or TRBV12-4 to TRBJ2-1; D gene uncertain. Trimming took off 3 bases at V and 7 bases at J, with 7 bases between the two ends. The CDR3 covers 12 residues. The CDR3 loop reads CASSLSRNEQFS. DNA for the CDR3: TGTGCCAGCAGTTTGTCCCGGAATGAGCAGTTCTCC.

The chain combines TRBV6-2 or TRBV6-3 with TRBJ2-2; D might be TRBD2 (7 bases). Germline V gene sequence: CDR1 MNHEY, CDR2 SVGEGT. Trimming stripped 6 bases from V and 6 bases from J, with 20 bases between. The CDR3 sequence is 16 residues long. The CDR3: CASSHAGGRGPGELFF. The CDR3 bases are TGTGCCAGCAGCCATGCCGGGGGGCGAGGTCCCGGGGAGCTGTTTTTT.

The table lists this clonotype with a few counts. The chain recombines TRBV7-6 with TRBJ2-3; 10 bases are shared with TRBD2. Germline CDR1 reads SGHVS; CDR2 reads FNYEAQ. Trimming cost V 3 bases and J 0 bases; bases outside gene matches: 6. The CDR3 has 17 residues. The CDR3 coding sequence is TGTGCCAGCAGCTTGCCCCAGCGGGGGGGTAGCACAGATACGCAGTATTTT. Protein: CASSLPQRGGSTDTQYF.

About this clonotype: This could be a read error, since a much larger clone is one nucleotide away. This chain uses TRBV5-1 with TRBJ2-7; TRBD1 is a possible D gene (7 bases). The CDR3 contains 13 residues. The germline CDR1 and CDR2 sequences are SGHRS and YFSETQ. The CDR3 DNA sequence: TGCGCCAGAAGCTCCCAGGGGGGTCGGATTCCCTTCTTC. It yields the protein CARSSQGGRIPFF.

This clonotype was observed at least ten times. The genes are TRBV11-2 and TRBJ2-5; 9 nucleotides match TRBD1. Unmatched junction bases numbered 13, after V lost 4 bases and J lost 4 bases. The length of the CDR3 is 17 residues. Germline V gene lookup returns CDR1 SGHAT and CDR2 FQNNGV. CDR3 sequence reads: CASSSWDRERHRETQYF. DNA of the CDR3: TGTGCCAGCAGCTCATGGGACAGGGAACGGCATAGAGAGACCCAGTACTTC.

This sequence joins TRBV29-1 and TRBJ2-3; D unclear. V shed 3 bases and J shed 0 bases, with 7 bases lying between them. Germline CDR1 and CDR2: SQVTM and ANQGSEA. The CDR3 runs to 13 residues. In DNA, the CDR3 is TGCAGCGTTGAGGCAGAAAGCACAGATACGCAGTATTTT. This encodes CSVEAESTDTQYF.

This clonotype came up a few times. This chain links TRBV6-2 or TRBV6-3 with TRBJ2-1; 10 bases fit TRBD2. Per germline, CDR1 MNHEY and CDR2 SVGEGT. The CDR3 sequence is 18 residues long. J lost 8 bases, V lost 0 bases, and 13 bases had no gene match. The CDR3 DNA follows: TGTGCCAGCAGTTACTCGATCAGGACTAGCGGTGGTACGGATGAGCAGTTCTTC. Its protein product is CASSYSIRTSGGTDEQFF.

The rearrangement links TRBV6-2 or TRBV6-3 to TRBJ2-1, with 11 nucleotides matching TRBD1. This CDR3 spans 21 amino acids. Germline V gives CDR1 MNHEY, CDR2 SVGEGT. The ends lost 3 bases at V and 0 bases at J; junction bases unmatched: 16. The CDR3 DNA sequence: TGTGCCAGCAGTTATCCTAAAGGACAGGGGGCAAGAAGAAGCTCCTACAATGAGCAGTTCTTC. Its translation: CASSYPKGQGARRSSYNEQFF.

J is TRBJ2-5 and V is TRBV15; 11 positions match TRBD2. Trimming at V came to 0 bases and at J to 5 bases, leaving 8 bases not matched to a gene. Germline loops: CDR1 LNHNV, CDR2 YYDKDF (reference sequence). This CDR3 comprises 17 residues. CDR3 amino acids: CATSREGRLAGRETQYF. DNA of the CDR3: TGTGCCACCAGCAGAGAGGGAAGACTAGCGGGGCGTGAGACCCAGTACTTC.

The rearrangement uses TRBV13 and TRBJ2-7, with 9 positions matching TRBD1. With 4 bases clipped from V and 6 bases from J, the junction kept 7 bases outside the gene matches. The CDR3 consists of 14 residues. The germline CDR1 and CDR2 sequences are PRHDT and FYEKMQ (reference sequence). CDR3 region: CASSSGQGAPEQYF. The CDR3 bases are TGTGCCAGCAGCTCGGGACAGGGCGCTCCCGAGCAGTACTTC.